The rows below give T cell receptor beta chains drawn from one sample of a study of OX40 agonist ivuxolimab in advanced cancers. Generated by immunoSEQ multiplex PCR, the TCRdb table keeps only in-frame clones and is missing some. The data show approximately 90,000 clones, approximately 91% seen once. The material sequenced was CD4+ or CD8+ T cells sorted from blood, taken in a trial of the OX40 agonist ivuxolimab. These receptors all stem from an adult with an advanced solid tumor such as melanoma, head and neck, liver or kidney cancer. The CDR3 runs from the conserved cysteine through the conserved F or W. The D gene is left open where the match is weak. Clone sizes are given selectively: once, few, many, or a class where the clone is expanded.

cdr3_nt: TGTGCCAGCAGCTTATGGGGGGCGGGACAAGAGACCCAGTACTTC
cdr3_aa: CASSLWGAGQETQYF
d_call: .
v_call: TRBV7-6
clone_size: .
j_call: TRBJ2-5

cdr3_nt: TGTGCCTGGGAGAACGGGCCCGGCAGAGCAATTAACTATGGCTACACCTTC
cdr3_aa: CAWENGPGRAINYGYTF
d_call: .
v_call: TRBV30
clone_size: .
j_call: TRBJ1-2

cdr3_nt: TGTGCCAGCAGCTCGTCGACAGTGAACACTGAAGCTTTCTTT
cdr3_aa: CASSSSTVNTEAFF
d_call: .
v_call: TRBV5-4
clone_size: .
j_call: TRBJ1-1

cdr3_nt: TGTGCCAGCAGTGAAGAAAGACAGGCTCCAGATTGCACCTTC
cdr3_aa: CASSEERQAPDCTF
d_call: .
v_call: TRBV2
clone_size: .
j_call: TRBJ1-2

cdr3_nt: TGCGCCAGCAGCTTGGACAGGGTTTTTACCCAGAACTATGGCTACACCTTC
cdr3_aa: CASSLDRVFTQNYGYTF
d_call: .
v_call: TRBV5-1
clone_size: .
j_call: TRBJ1-2

cdr3_nt: TGTGCCAGCAGCCAACCACAGGGGGCGCGCGAGCAGTACTTC
cdr3_aa: CASSQPQGAREQYF
d_call: TRBD1
v_call: TRBV7-6
clone_size: .
j_call: TRBJ2-7

cdr3_nt: TGTGCCAGCTCACCACCGAGGGGACAGGGTGATGAAAAACTGTTTTTT
cdr3_aa: CASSPPRGQGDEKLFF
d_call: TRBD1
v_call: TRBV18
clone_size: .
j_call: TRBJ1-4

cdr3_nt: TGTGCCTGGAGTGCCCCGGGACTAGACTCCTACAATGAGCAGTTCTTC
cdr3_aa: CAWSAPGLDSYNEQFF
d_call: TRBD2
v_call: TRBV30
clone_size: .
j_call: TRBJ2-1

cdr3_nt: TGTGCCAGCAGCTCGGGGGGGGCTAAAAAACTGTTTTTT
cdr3_aa: CASSSGGAKKLFF
d_call: .
v_call: TRBV21-1
clone_size: once
j_call: TRBJ1-4

cdr3_nt: TGTGCCACCAGCACGAGGACCAATCAGCCCCAGCATTTT
cdr3_aa: CATSTRTNQPQHF
d_call: .
v_call: TRBV15
clone_size: .
j_call: TRBJ1-5

cdr3_nt: TGCGCCAGCAGCCAAGATCGGAGTAACTCCTACGAGCAGTACTTC
cdr3_aa: CASSQDRSNSYEQYF
d_call: .
v_call: TRBV4-1
clone_size: .
j_call: TRBJ2-7